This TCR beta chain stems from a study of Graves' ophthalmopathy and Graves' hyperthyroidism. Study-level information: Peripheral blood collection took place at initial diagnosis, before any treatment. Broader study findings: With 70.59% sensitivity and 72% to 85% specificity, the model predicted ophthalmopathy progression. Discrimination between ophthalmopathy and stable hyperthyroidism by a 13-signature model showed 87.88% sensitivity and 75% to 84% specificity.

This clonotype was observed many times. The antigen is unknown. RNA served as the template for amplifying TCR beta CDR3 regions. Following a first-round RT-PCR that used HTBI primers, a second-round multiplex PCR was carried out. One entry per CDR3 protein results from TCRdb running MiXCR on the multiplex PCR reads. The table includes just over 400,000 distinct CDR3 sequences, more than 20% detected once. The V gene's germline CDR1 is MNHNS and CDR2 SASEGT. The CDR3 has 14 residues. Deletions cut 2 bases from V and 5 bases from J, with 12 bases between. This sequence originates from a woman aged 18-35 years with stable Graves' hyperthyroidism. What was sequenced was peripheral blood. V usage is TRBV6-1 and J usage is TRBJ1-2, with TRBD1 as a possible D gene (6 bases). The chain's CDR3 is CASSENTGPYGYTF. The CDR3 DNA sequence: TGTGCCAGCAGTGAAAACACAGGGCCTTATGGCTACACCTTC.